This entry lists 25 T cell receptor beta chains sequenced from one sample in a study of blood T cell repertoires in COVID-19. TCRdb's table, derived via immunoSEQ multiplex PCR, lists solely in-frame clones and lacks some. The sample has 200,000 to 250,000 clones; roughly 91% are singletons. Sequences were obtained from PBMCs or T cells enriched from blood (not recorded which). All receptors come from a young man in a cohort exposed to, infected with or recovered from COVID-19 (not recorded which).

The V call is TRBV6-5, the J call TRBJ2-7; D may be TRBD1 (6 bases). Germline assignment: CDR1 MNHEY and CDR2 SVGAGI. Trimming took 5 bases from V and 1 from J, leaving 15 bases between them. This CDR3 has 15 residues. Here the CDR3 reads CASSPIIQGSYEQYF. The DNA of the CDR3 is TGTGCCAGCAGTCCAATCATACAGGGTTCCTACGAGCAGTACTTC.

This clone appeared once. This chain uses TRBV3-1 (or the pseudogene TRBV3-2) with TRBJ2-6; a weak D match, TRBD1 (6 bases). This CDR3 comprises 15 residues. Germline CDR1 and CDR2: LGHDT and YNNKEL (reference sequence). Trimming took off 6 bases at V and 4 bases at J, with 13 bases between the two ends. This chain's CDR3 is CASSYRDPGANVLTF. CDR3 bases: TGTGCCAGCAGTTACAGGGACCCGGGGGCCAACGTCCTGACTTTC.

The rearrangement joins TRBV24-1 to TRBJ2-2; D is possibly TRBD1 (6 bases). V was trimmed by 0 bases and J by 4 bases, leaving 14 bases between them. The germline CDR1 and CDR2 sequences are KGHDR and SFDVKD. This CDR3 has 17 amino acids. CDR3 sequence reads: CATSDLRDTASTGELFF. Written as DNA, the CDR3 is TGTGCCACCAGTGATTTGCGGGACACTGCGAGCACCGGGGAGCTGTTTTTT.

The J gene is TRBJ1-3, the V gene TRBV7-9; TRBD1 is a possible D gene (5 bases). The CDR3 is 17 amino acids. The V end was cut by 3 bases, the J end by 0 bases, with 15 bases between. CDR1 and CDR2 (germline): SEHNR, FQNEAQ (reference sequence). The CDR3 protein is CASSFAPGGYSGNTIYF. The CDR3, as DNA: TGTGCCAGCAGCTTCGCCCCCGGGGGATACTCTGGAAACACCATATATTTT.

The chain is built from TRBV28 and TRBJ2-1, with 9 bases lining up with TRBD2. The CDR3 consists of 17 residues. Germline V gene lookup returns CDR1 MDHEN and CDR2 SYDVKM. The V segment lost 3 bases and the J segment 4 bases; nucleotides outside the gene matches: 10. CDR3 residues: CASSFRRLADLYNEQFF. The CDR3 DNA is TGTGCCAGCAGTTTCCGCCGACTAGCGGATTTATACAATGAGCAGTTCTTC.

The gene calls are TRBV7-9 and TRBJ1-1, with a tentative D call TRBD1 (6 bases). Per germline, CDR1 SEHNR and CDR2 FQNEAQ (reference sequence). The V and J ends lost 6 bases and 1 base respectively, with 21 bases between them. This CDR3 is 17 amino acids long. The CDR3 bases are TGTGCCAGCAGTCTGCGAGGACAGCCCGGGGCGAACACTGAAGCTTTCTTT. This encodes CASSLRGQPGANTEAFF.

The chain recombines TRBV9 with TRBJ2-2; a possible D gene is TRBD2 (5 bases). The CDR3 is 15 amino acids. Germline CDR1 is SGDLS and CDR2 is YYNGEE. The V gene lost 4 bases and the J gene lost 5 bases, with 15 bases spanning the gap. DNA of the CDR3: TGTGCCAGCAGCACCCCGAGGGTGGGGACCGGGGAGCTGTTTTTT. Translating gives CASSTPRVGTGELFF.

The V and J genes are TRBV28 and TRBJ1-4, with 10 bases matching TRBD1. Germline trimming cut 7 bases from V and 7 bases from J; bases unmatched to any gene: 9. The germline CDR1 and CDR2 sequences are MDHEN and SYDVKM. The CDR3 covers 15 residues. Here the CDR3 reads CASTPWTGGGEKLFF. CDR3 in DNA: TGTGCCAGCACCCCCTGGACAGGGGGAGGTGAAAAACTGTTTTTT.

The chain couples TRBV27 to TRBJ2-3, with TRBD2 identical over 9 bases. V lost 7 bases and J lost 0; bases outside the gene matches: 5. The germline gives CDR1 MNHEY, CDR2 SMNVEV (reference sequence). This CDR3 is 15 amino acids long. The CDR3 protein is CASTSGTASTDTQYF. CDR3 DNA sequence: TGTGCCAGCACTAGCGGGACAGCTAGCACAGATACGCAGTATTTT.

CDR3 loop: CASSQVDRGMNTEAFF. The CDR3 nucleotides read TGCGCCAGCAGCCAAGTTGATCGCGGGATGAACACTGAAGCTTTCTTT. The chain carries TRBV4-1 and TRBJ1-1; no firm D call. This CDR3 contains 16 residues. V was cut by 1 base and J by 0 bases, with 12 bases left in between. Germline V lookup: CDR1 MGHRA, CDR2 YSYEKL.

Here the CDR3 reads CASSPPLAGGSHEQYF. The CDR3 coding sequence is TGTGCCAGCAGCCCACCTTTAGCGGGAGGTTCCCACGAGCAGTACTTC. The genes are TRBV28 and TRBJ2-7, with 10 nucleotides matching TRBD2. Germline V gene sequence: CDR1 MDHEN, CDR2 SYDVKM. The trim removed 6 bases at V and 5 bases at J, leaving 13 bases unmatched. The CDR3 is made up of 16 amino acids.

This chain links TRBV18 with TRBJ1-1; tentatively, D is TRBD1 (5 bases). Germline-derived CDR1 and CDR2 are KGHSH and LQKENI. V was pared by 3 bases and J by 4 bases, with 15 bases between. This CDR3 is 15 amino acids long. The CDR3 protein is CASSPLPGDGTEAFF. The CDR3 bases are TGTGCCAGCTCACCCCTACCGGGGGATGGCACTGAAGCTTTCTTT.

This rearrangement joins TRBV28 to TRBJ1-6; tentative D call: TRBD1 (6 bases). The CDR3 has 16 residues. Trimming cost V 5 bases and J 6 bases, with 17 bases left between them. Germline lookup yields CDR1 MDHEN and CDR2 SYDVKM. CDR3 sequence reads: CASSLPGPGVNSPLHF. In DNA, the CDR3 is TGTGCCAGCAGTCTCCCGGGGCCAGGGGTTAATTCACCCCTCCACTTT.

The CDR3 coding sequence is TGTGCCAGCAGTGGGACAGGCATTCAGCCCCAGCATTTT. Translated: CASSGTGIQPQHF. This chain joins TRBV28 and TRBJ1-5; 8 positions match TRBD1. Germline trimming cut 5 bases from V and 6 bases from J; bases unmatched to any gene: 3. Germline V gene lookup returns CDR1 MDHEN and CDR2 SYDVKM. The CDR3 spans 13 residues.

This clone was seen only a few times. V and J are TRBV19 and TRBJ2-2; tentative D call: TRBD1 (5 bases). With 3 bases removed from V and 1 base from J, the gap between germline ends came to 12 bases. Germline CDR1 reads LNHDA; CDR2 reads SQIVND (reference sequence). The CDR3 covers 16 residues. CDR3 amino acids: CASSIQGRQNTGELFF. In DNA, the CDR3 is TGTGCCAGTAGTATTCAGGGCCGACAGAACACCGGGGAGCTGTTTTTT.

The chain carries TRBV5-1 and TRBJ2-1; 8 bases match TRBD2. The CDR3 spans 16 residues. Per germline, CDR1 SGHRS and CDR2 YFSETQ. Trimming cost V 2 bases and J 0 bases; bases outside gene matches: 4. CDR3 DNA sequence: TGCGCCAGCAGCTTTCCCCGGGAGGGCTCCTACAATGAGCAGTTCTTC. Translation gives CASSFPREGSYNEQFF. Complete variable domain (other parts from reference TRBV5-1 and TRBJ2-1): KAGVTQTPRYLIKTRGQQVTLSCSPISGHRSVSWYQQTPGQGLQFLFEYFSETQRNKGNFPGRFSGRQFSNSRSEMNVSTLELGDSALYLCASSFPREGSYNEQFFGPGTRLTVL.

The genes are TRBV5-5 and TRBJ2-1, with 8 bases fitting TRBD1. J was trimmed by 0 bases and V by 4 bases; bases with no gene match: 3. The CDR3 extends over 15 amino acids. The germline gives CDR1 SGHKS, CDR2 YYEKEE (reference sequence). The CDR3 nucleotides read TGTGCCAGCAGCCAGGGGGCTACCTCCTACAATGAGCAGTTCTTC. Amino acids: CASSQGATSYNEQFF.

The chain combines TRBV28 with TRBJ2-7, with D uncertain. Between the trimmed V and J ends, which lost 6 bases and 2 bases, there was a span of 23 bases. Looked up from germline, CDR1 is MDHEN and CDR2 is SYDVKM. The CDR3 totals 17 residues. This CDR3 reads CASSQKARLWVPYEQYF. The CDR3 bases are TGTGCCAGCAGCCAAAAGGCGCGGCTCTGGGTCCCCTACGAGCAGTACTTC.

This chain joins TRBV29-1 and TRBJ2-4, with a possible D match to TRBD2 (5 bases). Germline CDR1 reads SQVTM; CDR2 reads ANQGSEA. V lost 7 bases, J lost 7 bases, and 14 bases lay in between. The CDR3 runs to 12 residues. CDR3 protein: CSGGWQPNIQYF. The CDR3 bases are TGCAGCGGAGGGTGGCAGCCCAACATTCAGTACTTC.

J is TRBJ1-4 and V is TRBV7-9; tentatively, D is TRBD1 (5 bases). The germline V and J ends were trimmed by 5 bases and 6 bases, with 19 bases remaining between them. From germline, CDR1 is SEHNR and CDR2 FQNEAQ (reference sequence). There are 16 residues in the CDR3. The CDR3 sequence is CASSAPRVGLDEKLFF. CDR3 nucleotide sequence: TGTGCCAGCAGCGCACCCCGAGTGGGGCTAGATGAAAAACTGTTTTTT. Based on the CDR3 plus reference TRBV7-9 and TRBJ1-4, the full variable domain is DTGVSQNPRHKITKRGQNVTFRCDPISEHNRLYWYRQTLGQGPEFLTYFQNEAQLEKSRLLSDRFSAERPKGSFSTLEIQRTEQGDSAMYLCASSAPRVGLDEKLFFGSGTQLSVL.

This clone was detected only a few times. J is TRBJ1-1 and V is TRBV6-4; D is possibly TRBD1 (6 bases). The ends were cut back, 0 bases at V and 9 bases at J, with 14 bases in the middle. Germline V lookup: CDR1 MRHNA, CDR2 SNTAGT. This CDR3 region has 14 residues. The CDR3 sequence is CASSDSSGDRQAFF. CDR3 sequence (DNA): TGTGCCAGCAGTGACTCGTCAGGGGATCGGCAAGCTTTCTTT.

This chain links TRBV5-1 with TRBJ2-6; 8 bases agree with TRBD2. With V trimmed by 2 bases and J by 4 bases, 8 bases remained unmatched. The CDR3 contains 17 residues. Per germline, CDR1 SGHRS and CDR2 YFSETQ. In DNA, the CDR3 is TGCGCCAGCAGCTTTGCGGGAGGAAAGGCGGGGGCCAACGTCCTGACTTTC. It codes for CASSFAGGKAGANVLTF.

The J gene is TRBJ2-2, the V gene TRBV28, with 12 bases matching TRBD1. CDR3 length: 14 residues. CDR1 is MDHEN and CDR2 is SYDVKM in the germline V gene. Trimming removed 8 bases from V and 7 bases from J; junction bases left unmatched: 5. The CDR3 bases are TGTGCCAGCGACGGGACAGGGGGCAGCGGGGAGCTGTTTTTT. It specifies CASDGTGGSGELFF.

J is TRBJ2-1 and V is TRBV27; 13 nucleotides align to TRBD2. Germline V gene sequence: CDR1 MNHEY, CDR2 SMNVEV (reference sequence). J was trimmed by 3 bases and V by 4 bases; bases with no gene match: 15. The CDR3 is made up of 20 amino acids. CDR3 nucleotides: TGTGCCAGCAGTTCTACAAAACTAGCGGGAGGGCCTAAGGGCTACAATGAGCAGTTCTTC. Its translation: CASSSTKLAGGPKGYNEQFF.

This sequence joins TRBV6-2 or TRBV6-3 and TRBJ1-2, with D maybe TRBD1 (5 bases). Trimming left V 6 bases short and J 1 base short, with 15 bases between. CDR1 and CDR2 (germline): MNHEY, SVGEGT. The length of the CDR3 is 15 residues. The CDR3, as DNA: TGTGCCAGCAGACCTGACAGCTCTTTTAACTATGGCTACACCTTC. Translated: CASRPDSSFNYGYTF.